This TCR beta chain was retrieved from a study of regulatory T cells in long-lasting Graves disease. Study-level findings and limits: A limited number of samples was an acknowledged limitation.

This clonotype was picked up a small number of times. Its antigen remains unknown. The V gene's germline CDR1 is KGHDR and CDR2 SFDVKD. The length of the CDR3 is 16 residues. The germline V and J ends were trimmed by 2 bases and 4 bases, with 15 bases remaining between them. Described time point: newly diagnosed GD, antithyroid drugs for less than 3 months. The TCR library used RNA extracted from PBMCs. Construction of the TCR beta libraries employed iRepertoire HTBI primers in conjunction with Arm-PCR of CDR3 regions. Each CDR3 protein gets one entry after TCRdb re-called the multiplex PCR reads with MiXCR. The sample records about 620,000 distinct CDR3 sequences, about 15% being singletons. The same sample was also used in a study of T cells in Graves' hyperthyroidism and ophthalmopathy. From that second work: These patients, aged 18 to 65, had recently diagnosed hyperthyroidism lasting under 2 months. The authors' 13 V-J model separated ophthalmopathy from stable hyperthyroidism.

The rearrangement joins TRBV24-1 to TRBJ2-3; D tentatively fits TRBD1 or TRBD2 (6 bases each). This receptor was obtained from a woman in her twenties or thirties with Graves disease. The sequencing here drew on peripheral blood mononuclear cells (PBMCs), taken at new diagnosis, from a patient treated with antithyroid drugs. CDR3 nucleotides: TGTGCCACCAGTGATTGGTCGGCAGGGGAGGCAGATACGCAGTATTTT. The encoded protein is CATSDWSAGEADTQYF.